One and the same sample provided the 19 T cell receptor beta chains below, sequenced in a study of T cells in Graves' hyperthyroidism and ophthalmopathy. RNA transcripts gave rise to amplified TCR beta CDR3 regions. During a first-round RT-PCR of the TCR CDR3, the HTBI primer set was used. TCRdb reprocessed the multiplex PCR reads via MiXCR and lists one record per CDR3 protein. The sample lists approximately 740,000 distinct CDR3 sequences; around 15% were seen once. The material sequenced was blood. The receptors shown here come from a woman under 30 with Graves' hyperthyroidism.

This clonotype occurred many times. The V and J genes are TRBV28 and TRBJ2-7; 14 nucleotides agree with TRBD2. The germline V gene has CDR1 MDHEN and CDR2 SYDVKM. CDR3 size: 13 residues. The V gene end was trimmed by 7 bases and the J gene end by 9 bases; junction bases not matched to a gene: 5. The CDR3 reads CASKTSGRVGQYF. For the CDR3, the DNA is TGTGCCAGCAAGACTAGCGGGAGGGTTGGGCAGTACTTC.

This clonotype turned up a few times. The J gene is TRBJ2-2, the V gene TRBV9; 7 nucleotides align to TRBD1. Germline V gives CDR1 SGDLS, CDR2 YYNGEE. This CDR3 is 17 amino acids long. The V gene end was trimmed by 4 bases and the J gene end by 2 bases; junction bases not matched to a gene: 11. CDR3 DNA sequence: TGTGCCAGCAGCCTCAACAGGGACAGCCCCAACACCGGGGAGCTGTTTTTT. Encoded protein: CASSLNRDSPNTGELFF.

The table lists this clonotype with a few counts. J is TRBJ2-7 and V is TRBV27; 9 positions agree with TRBD1. CDR1 is MNHEY and CDR2 is SMNVEV in the germline V gene (reference sequence). V shed 3 bases, J shed 5 bases, and the junction held 2 bases outside the gene matches. The CDR3 consists of 13 residues. CDR3 in DNA: TGTGCCAGCAGTTTTGGGACAGGGCACGAGCAGTACTTC. This translates into CASSFGTGHEQYF.

In its sample, this clonotype was seen a few times. This chain connects TRBV4-2 to TRBJ1-4, with no clear D. Germline V gene sequence: CDR1 LGHNA, CDR2 YNFKEQ. CDR3 length equals 16 residues. V was clipped by 2 bases and J by 0 bases, with 10 bases between them. CDR3 DNA: TGTGCCAGCAGCCAACAGTCAGCGACAACTAATGAAAAACTGTTTTTT. Protein product: CASSQQSATTNEKLFF.

This clonotype showed up many times. The J gene is TRBJ2-7, the V gene TRBV6-1; 11 bases agree with TRBD1. This CDR3 spans 15 amino acids. J lost 3 bases, V lost 0 bases, and 1 base had no gene match. The germline gives CDR1 MNHNS, CDR2 SASEGT. CDR3 amino acids: CASSEAGTGGYEQYF. The CDR3 coding sequence is TGTGCCAGCAGTGAAGCGGGGACAGGGGGCTACGAGCAGTACTTC.

This clonotype showed up just a few times. The V and J genes are TRBV7-9 and TRBJ2-2; no clear D gene. CDR1 and CDR2 (germline): SEHNR, FQNEAQ (reference sequence). The CDR3 is 15 residues long. V lost 1 base and J lost 5, with 11 bases in between. The CDR3 protein is CASSLGETRTGELFF. DNA of the CDR3: TGTGCCAGCAGCTTAGGAGAGACGAGGACCGGGGAGCTGTTTTTT.

The chain has TRBV29-1 and TRBJ2-1; D unresolved. The CDR3 loop spans 13 amino acids. Trimming stripped 7 bases from V and 4 bases from J, with 14 bases between. CDR1 is SQVTM and CDR2 is ANQGSEA in the germline V gene. For the CDR3, the DNA is TGCAGCGGCCAGATTAGCAGTTACAATGAGCAGTTCTTC. Translated, it gives CSGQISSYNEQFF.

The CDR3 nucleotides are TGTGCCAGCAGCGCTACGGGACTTCAAAGCAATGAGCAGTTCTTC. It is translated as CASSATGLQSNEQFF. J is TRBJ2-1 and V is TRBV7-9, with a weak D call TRBD2 (6 bases). V lost 5 bases to trimming and J lost 6 bases, with 17 bases between them. CDR3 length: 15 residues. Germline V gene data show CDR1 as SEHNR and CDR2 as FQNEAQ (reference sequence).

This clonotype occurred many times. V usage is TRBV14 and J usage is TRBJ2-7; 7 positions match TRBD1. The V gene end was trimmed by 1 base and the J gene end by 1 base; junction bases not matched to a gene: 4. This CDR3 contains 15 residues. Looked up from germline, CDR1 is SGHDN and CDR2 is FVKESK. CDR3 region: CASSQGPGGSYEQYF. In DNA, the CDR3 is TGTGCCAGCAGCCAAGGGCCAGGGGGATCCTACGAGCAGTACTTC.

The rearrangement links TRBV15 to TRBJ2-3; D gene uncertain. In germline, CDR1 is LNHNV, CDR2 YYDKDF (reference sequence). The ends were cut back, 3 bases at V and 1 base at J, with 8 bases in the middle. This CDR3 is 14 amino acids long. The CDR3 here is CATSSRWGTDTQYF. DNA for the CDR3: TGTGCCACCAGCAGCCGATGGGGCACAGATACGCAGTATTTT.

Concerning this clonotype itself: A much larger clone lies a single base off, so this may be a read error. The chain recombines TRBV15 with TRBJ2-1; weak D call: TRBD2 (6 bases). The CDR3 length is 16 residues. Germline lookup yields CDR1 LNHNV and CDR2 YYDKDF (reference sequence). Trimming shortened V by 2 bases and J by 0 bases, and 11 bases separated the two germline ends. The CDR3 nucleotides read TGTGCCACCAGCAGAAACCTCGGGAGCTCCTACAATGAGCAGTTCTTC. Its protein product is CATSRNLGSSYNEQFF.

This clonotype was picked up many times. The CDR3 sequence: CASSLVALGSNEQFF. CDR3 DNA: TGTGCCAGCAGCTTAGTGGCCCTAGGGTCCAATGAGCAGTTCTTC. The rearrangement joins TRBV11-3 to TRBJ2-1; D not certain. Germline V gives CDR1 SGHNT, CDR2 YENEEA. This CDR3 is 15 amino acids long. The V end was cut by 1 base, the J end by 6 bases, with 13 bases between.

This clonotype was detected only a few times. The V call is TRBV7-9, the J call TRBJ1-5; D is unclear. CDR3 length: 14 amino acids. Trimming pared 2 bases from V and 3 bases from J, leaving 8 bases between. Germline CDR1 and CDR2: SEHNR and FQNEAQ (reference sequence). In DNA form, the CDR3 reads TGTGCCAGCAGCTTACCTTGGGACAATCAGCCCCAGCATTTT. It is translated as CASSLPWDNQPQHF. Looking up the rest from reference TRBV7-9 and TRBJ1-5 gives the full variable domain: DTGVSQNPRHKITKRGQNVTFRCDPISEHNRLYWYRQTLGQGPEFLTYFQNEAQLEKSRLLSDRFSAERPKGSFSTLEIQRTEQGDSAMYLCASSLPWDNQPQHFGDGTRLSIL.

This clonotype was detected ten times or more. CDR3 amino acids: CAWAWGQQETQYF. The CDR3 DNA reads as TGTGCCTGGGCCTGGGGGCAACAAGAGACCCAGTACTTC. The chain joins TRBV30 to TRBJ2-5, with D tentatively TRBD1 (6 bases). The CDR3 spans 13 residues. V lost 5 bases, J lost 2 bases, and 12 bases lay in between. Germline V gene data show CDR1 as GTSNPN and CDR2 as SVGIG (reference sequence).

This clonotype was seen repeatedly, ten times or more. The V call is TRBV9, the J call TRBJ2-1; TRBD2 is a possible D gene (6 bases). V lost 6 bases, J lost 9 bases, and 19 bases lay in between. CDR1 SGDLS and CDR2 YYNGEE come from the germline V gene. The CDR3 is 14 amino acids. CDR3 nucleotides: TGTGCCAGCACCCGTGGAGGGAGCGTAGGTGAGCAGTTCTTC. Protein: CASTRGGSVGEQFF.

There are many counts of this clonotype. The CDR3 nucleotides are TGTGCCAGCAGCTTGGTAGCGGAAGGAGATACGCAGTATTTT. Translated, it gives CASSLVAEGDTQYF. The chain uses TRBV5-4 and TRBJ2-3; possibly TRBD2 for D (6 bases). V dropped 0 bases and J dropped 5 bases, with 10 bases sitting between them. Germline V gene lookup returns CDR1 SGHNT and CDR2 YYREEE (reference sequence). The CDR3 loop spans 14 amino acids.

The sample holds many counts of this clonotype. The chain joins TRBV12-3 or TRBV12-4 to TRBJ2-1; TRBD1 aligns across 10 bases. CDR3 length: 15 residues. The J segment lost 6 bases and the V segment lost 6 bases, leaving 8 bases of the junction unmatched. The DNA of the CDR3 is TGTGCCAGCAGACCCGGGACAGGGGCCACCAATGAGCAGTTCTTC. Its protein product is CASRPGTGATNEQFF.

Comments on this clonotype: A much larger clonotype is one base distant, so this may be a read error. This chain links TRBV6-9 with TRBJ2-7, with 11 bases matching TRBD2. The DNA end lines up better with TRBJ2-1; the J call may be wrong. Germline V gene sequence: CDR1 MNHGY, CDR2 SVAAGI. The CDR3 sequence is 16 residues long. CDR3 nucleotides: TGTGCCAGCAGTTATCCGGGACTAGCGGACCCCTACGAGCAGTTCTTC. Translated, it gives CASSYPGLADPYEQFF.

Comments on this clonotype: With a much larger clone just one base away, this may be a read error. V usage is TRBV7-2 and J usage is TRBJ1-2; 9 nucleotides match TRBD1. Unmatched junction bases numbered 12, after V lost 1 base and J lost 6 bases. The CDR3 extends over 17 amino acids. Germline values: CDR1 SGHTA, CDR2 FQGNSA. CDR3 DNA: TGTGCCAGCAGCTTAGTGCGAACGGGACAGGGTAGCCATGGCTACACCTTC. This codes for CASSLVRTGQGSHGYTF.